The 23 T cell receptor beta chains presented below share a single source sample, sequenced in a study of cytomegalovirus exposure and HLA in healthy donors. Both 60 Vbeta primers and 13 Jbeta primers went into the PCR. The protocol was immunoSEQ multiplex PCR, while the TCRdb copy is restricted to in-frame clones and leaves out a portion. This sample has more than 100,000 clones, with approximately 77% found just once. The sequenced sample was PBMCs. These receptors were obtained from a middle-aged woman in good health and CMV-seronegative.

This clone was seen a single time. Written as DNA, the CDR3 is TGTGCCAGCAGCTTAGGGGTCGAGCGATATGGCTACACCTTC. Amino acids: CASSLGVERYGYTF. The chain recombines TRBV7-9 with TRBJ1-2; no firm D call. CDR1 and CDR2 (germline): SEHNR, FQNEAQ (reference sequence). Trimming stripped 1 base from V and 5 bases from J, with 11 bases between. The CDR3 extends over 14 amino acids.

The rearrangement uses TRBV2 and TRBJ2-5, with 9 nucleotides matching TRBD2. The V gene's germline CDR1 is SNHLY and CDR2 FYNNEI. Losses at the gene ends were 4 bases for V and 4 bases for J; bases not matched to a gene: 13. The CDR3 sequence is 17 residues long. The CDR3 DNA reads TGTGCCAGCAGTGGACCGGAAGCGGGGGGAAGTTCAGAGACCCAGTACTTC. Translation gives CASSGPEAGGSSETQYF. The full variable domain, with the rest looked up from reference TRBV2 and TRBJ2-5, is EPEVTQTPSHQVTQMGQEVILRCVPISNHLYFYWYRQILGQKVEFLVSFYNNEISEKSEIFDDQFSVERPDGSNFTLKIRSTKLEDSAMYFCASSGPEAGGSSETQYFGPGTRLLVL.

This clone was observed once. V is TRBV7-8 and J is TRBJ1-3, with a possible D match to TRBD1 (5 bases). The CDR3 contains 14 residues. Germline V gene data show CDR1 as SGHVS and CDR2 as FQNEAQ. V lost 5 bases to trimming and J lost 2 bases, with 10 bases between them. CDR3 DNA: TGTGCCAGCAGCGCAGGGATTCCTGGAAACACCATATATTTT. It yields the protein CASSAGIPGNTIYF.

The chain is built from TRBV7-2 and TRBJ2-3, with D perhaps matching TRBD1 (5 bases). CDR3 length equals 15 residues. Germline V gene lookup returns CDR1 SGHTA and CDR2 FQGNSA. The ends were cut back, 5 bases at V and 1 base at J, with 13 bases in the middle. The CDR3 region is CASSVPGPRTDTQYF. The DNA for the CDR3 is TGTGCCAGCAGCGTCCCAGGGCCTCGCACAGATACGCAGTATTTT.

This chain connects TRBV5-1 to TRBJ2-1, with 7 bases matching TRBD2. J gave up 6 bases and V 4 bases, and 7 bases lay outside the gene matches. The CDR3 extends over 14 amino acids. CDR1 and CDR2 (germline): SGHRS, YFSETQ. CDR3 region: CASSPSGDSNEQFF. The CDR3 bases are TGCGCCAGCAGCCCAAGCGGGGACTCCAATGAGCAGTTCTTC.

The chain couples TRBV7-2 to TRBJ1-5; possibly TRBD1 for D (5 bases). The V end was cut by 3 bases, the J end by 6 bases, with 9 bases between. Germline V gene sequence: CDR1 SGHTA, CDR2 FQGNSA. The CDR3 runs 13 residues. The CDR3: CASSLRGFQPQHF. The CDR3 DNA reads TGTGCCAGCAGCTTGCGGGGGTTTCAGCCCCAGCATTTT. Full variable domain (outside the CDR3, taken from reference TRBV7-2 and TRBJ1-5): GAGVSQSPSNKVTEKGKDVELRCDPISGHTALYWYRQSLGQGLEFLIYFQGNSAPDKSGLPSDRFSAERTGGSVSTLTIQRTQQEDSAVYLCASSLRGFQPQHFGDGTRLSIL.

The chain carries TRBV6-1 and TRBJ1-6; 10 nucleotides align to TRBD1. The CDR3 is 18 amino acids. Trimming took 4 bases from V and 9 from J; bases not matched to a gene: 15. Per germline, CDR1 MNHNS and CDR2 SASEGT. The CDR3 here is CASSGIRRAGTGASPLHF. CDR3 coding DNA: TGTGCCAGCAGTGGCATCAGAAGGGCCGGGACAGGGGCTTCACCCCTCCACTTT.

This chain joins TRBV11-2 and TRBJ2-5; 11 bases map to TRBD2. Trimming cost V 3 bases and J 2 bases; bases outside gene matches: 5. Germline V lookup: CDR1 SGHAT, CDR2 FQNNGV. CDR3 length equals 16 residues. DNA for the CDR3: TGTGCCAGCAGCTTCGGAGCTAGCGGGGGGCAAGAGACCCAGTACTTC. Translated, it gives CASSFGASGGQETQYF.

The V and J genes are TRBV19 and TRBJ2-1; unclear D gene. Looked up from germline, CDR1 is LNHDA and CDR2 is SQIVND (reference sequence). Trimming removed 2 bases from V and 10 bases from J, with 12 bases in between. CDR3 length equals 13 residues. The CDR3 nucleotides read TGTGCCAGTAGTATAACCGACTCACGGGAGCAGTTCTTC. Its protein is CASSITDSREQFF.

DNA for the CDR3: TGTGCCACCAGCAGGACAGGGACGGAGCAGTACTTC. Amino acid sequence: CATSRTGTEQYF. V gene TRBV15 combines with J gene TRBJ2-7; 7 positions match TRBD1. In germline, CDR1 is LNHNV, CDR2 YYDKDF (reference sequence). The V gene end was trimmed by 3 bases and the J gene end by 7 bases; junction bases not matched to a gene: 3. This CDR3 spans 12 amino acids.

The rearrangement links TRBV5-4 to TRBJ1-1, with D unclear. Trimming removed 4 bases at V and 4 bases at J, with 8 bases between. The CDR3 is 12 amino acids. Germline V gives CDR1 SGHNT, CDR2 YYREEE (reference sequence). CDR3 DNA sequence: TGTGCCAGCAGCCCGGTAGTCACTGAAGCTTTCTTT. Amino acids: CASSPVVTEAFF. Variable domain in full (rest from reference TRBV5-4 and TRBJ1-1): ETGVTQSPTHLIKTRGQQVTLRCSSQSGHNTVSWYQQALGQGPQFIFQYYREEENGRGNFPPRFSGLQFPNYSSELNVNALELDDSALYLCASSPVVTEAFFGQGTRLTVV.

The CDR3 region has the DNA TGTGCCAGCAGCGTAGAGCCGGGGGGGTATGAGCAGTTCTTC. It yields the protein CASSVEPGGYEQFF. J is TRBJ2-1 and V is TRBV9, with 8 bases lining up with TRBD2. J lost 8 bases, V lost 0 bases, and 4 bases had no gene match. CDR3 length: 14 amino acids. In germline, CDR1 is SGDLS, CDR2 YYNGEE.

CDR3 in amino acids: CASSPPPGQGVGNTIYF. The DNA of the CDR3 is TGCGCCAGCAGCCCTCCACCGGGACAGGGAGTCGGAAACACCATATATTTT. The chain employs TRBV5-1 and TRBJ1-3; 9 bases line up with TRBD1. Germline assignment: CDR1 SGHRS and CDR2 YFSETQ. This CDR3 is built from 17 residues. V lost 4 bases to trimming and J lost 4 bases; unmatched junction nucleotides: 12.

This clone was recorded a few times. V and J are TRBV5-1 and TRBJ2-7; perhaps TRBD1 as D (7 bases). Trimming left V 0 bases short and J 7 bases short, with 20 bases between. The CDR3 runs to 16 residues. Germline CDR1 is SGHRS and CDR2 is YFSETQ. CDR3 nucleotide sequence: TGCGCCAGCAGCTTGGGTGGGACAGCTAGCGCTTTTGAGCAGTACTTC. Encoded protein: CASSLGGTASAFEQYF.

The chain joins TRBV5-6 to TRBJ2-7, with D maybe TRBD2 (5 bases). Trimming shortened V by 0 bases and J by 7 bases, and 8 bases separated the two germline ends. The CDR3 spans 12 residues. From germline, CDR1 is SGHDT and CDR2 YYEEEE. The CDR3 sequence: CASSLGSGEQYF. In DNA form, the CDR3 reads TGTGCCAGCAGCTTGGGATCGGGAGAGCAGTACTTC.

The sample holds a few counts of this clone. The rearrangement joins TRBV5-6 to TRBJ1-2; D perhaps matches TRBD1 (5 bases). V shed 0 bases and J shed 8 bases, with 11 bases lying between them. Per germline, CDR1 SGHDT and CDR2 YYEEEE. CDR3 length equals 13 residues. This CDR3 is CASSLARVWGYTF. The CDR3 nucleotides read TGTGCCAGCAGCTTGGCCAGGGTGTGGGGCTACACCTTC. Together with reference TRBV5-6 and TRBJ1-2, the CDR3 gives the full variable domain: DAGVTQSPTHLIKTRGQQVTLRCSPKSGHDTVSWYQQALGQGPQFIFQYYEEEERQRGNFPDRFSGHQFPNYSSELNVNALLLGDSALYLCASSLARVWGYTFGSGTRLTVV.

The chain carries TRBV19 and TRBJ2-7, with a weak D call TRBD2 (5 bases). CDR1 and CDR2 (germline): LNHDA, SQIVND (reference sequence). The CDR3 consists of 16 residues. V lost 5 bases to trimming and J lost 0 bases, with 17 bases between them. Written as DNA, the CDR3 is TGTGCCAGTAGTCCTTGGACTGGGGATTTCTCCTACGAGCAGTACTTC. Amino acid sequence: CASSPWTGDFSYEQYF. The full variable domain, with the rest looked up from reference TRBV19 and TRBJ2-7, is DGGITQSPKYLFRKEGQNVTLSCEQNLNHDAMYWYRQDPGQGLRLIYYSQIVNDFQKGDIAEGYSVSREKKESFPLTVTSAQKNPTAFYLCASSPWTGDFSYEQYFGPGTRLTVT.

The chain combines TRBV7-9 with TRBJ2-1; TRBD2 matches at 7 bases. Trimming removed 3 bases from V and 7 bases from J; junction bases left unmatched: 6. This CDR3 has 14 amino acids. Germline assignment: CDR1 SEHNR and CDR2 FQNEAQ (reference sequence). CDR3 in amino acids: CASSFERGKNEQFF. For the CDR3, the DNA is TGTGCCAGCAGCTTTGAGCGGGGAAAGAATGAGCAGTTCTTC.

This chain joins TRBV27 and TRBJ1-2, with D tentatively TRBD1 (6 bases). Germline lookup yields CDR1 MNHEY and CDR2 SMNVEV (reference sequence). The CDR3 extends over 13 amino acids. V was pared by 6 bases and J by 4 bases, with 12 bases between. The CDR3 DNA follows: TGTGCCAGCAGGGCAGGGGTGGCCTATGGCTACACCTTC. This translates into CASRAGVAYGYTF.

The CDR3 DNA reads TGCGCCAGCAAAAAAACAGGGGATAGCAATCAGCCCCAGCATTTT. Translating it yields CASKKTGDSNQPQHF. V and J are TRBV10-2 and TRBJ1-5; 7 positions match TRBD1. The germline gives CDR1 WSHSY, CDR2 SAAADI. CDR3 length equals 15 residues. The J segment lost 0 bases and the V segment lost 7 bases, leaving 6 bases of the junction unmatched.

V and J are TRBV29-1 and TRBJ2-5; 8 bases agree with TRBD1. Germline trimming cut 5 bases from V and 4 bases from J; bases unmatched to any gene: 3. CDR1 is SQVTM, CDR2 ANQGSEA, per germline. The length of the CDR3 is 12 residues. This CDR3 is CSVRQGRETQYF. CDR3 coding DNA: TGCAGCGTTCGACAGGGGAGAGAGACCCAGTACTTC.

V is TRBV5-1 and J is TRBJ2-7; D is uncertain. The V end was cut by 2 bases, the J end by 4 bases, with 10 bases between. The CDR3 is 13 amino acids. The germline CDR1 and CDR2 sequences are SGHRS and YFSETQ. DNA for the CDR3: TGCGCCAGCAGCTTAGGCCTAGATTACGAGCAGTACTTC. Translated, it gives CASSLGLDYEQYF. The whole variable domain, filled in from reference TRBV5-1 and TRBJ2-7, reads KAGVTQTPRYLIKTRGQQVTLSCSPISGHRSVSWYQQTPGQGLQFLFEYFSETQRNKGNFPGRFSGRQFSNSRSEMNVSTLELGDSALYLCASSLGLDYEQYFGPGTRLTVT.

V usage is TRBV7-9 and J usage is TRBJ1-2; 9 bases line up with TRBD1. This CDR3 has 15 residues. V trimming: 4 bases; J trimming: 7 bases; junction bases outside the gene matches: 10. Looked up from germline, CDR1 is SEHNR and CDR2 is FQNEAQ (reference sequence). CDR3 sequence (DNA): TGTGCCAGCAGCTATATGGGGGACAGGGCTCCTGGCTACACCTTC. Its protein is CASSYMGDRAPGYTF.